These 5 T cell receptor beta chains originate from one sample sequenced in a study of T cell responses to AZD1222 COVID-19 vaccine. Libraries were prepared by immunoSEQ multiplex PCR; TCRdb keeps only in-frame clonotypes and omits some of them. The table has approximately 200,000 clones, just over 85% seen once. The specimen comprised peripheral blood, sampled on day 0 of AZD1222 vaccination. The receptor source for this set is an adult in good health.

CDR3 nucleotides: TGTGCCAGCAGCTTGGGGGTGGGGTCGGGCAATCAGCCCCAGCATTTT. It specifies CASSLGVGSGNQPQHF. This sequence joins TRBV5-6 and TRBJ1-5; D gene uncertain. CDR3 size: 16 residues. Germline loops: CDR1 SGHDT, CDR2 YYEEEE. Trimming shortened V by 0 bases and J by 2 bases, and 12 bases separated the two germline ends.

V gene TRBV25-1 combines with J gene TRBJ1-6, with D hard to call. The CDR3 is made up of 16 amino acids. Germline V CDR1 and CDR2: MGHDK, SYGVNS. Trimming stripped 2 bases from V and 2 bases from J, with 10 bases between. CDR3 protein: CASSESQSTYNSPLHF. The CDR3 bases are TGTGCCAGCAGTGAAAGTCAAAGTACCTATAATTCACCCCTCCACTTT. The full variable domain, with the rest looked up from reference TRBV25-1 and TRBJ1-6, is EADIYQTPRYLVIGTGKKITLECSQTMGHDKMYWYQQDPGMELHLIHYSYGVNSTEKGDLSSESTVSRIRTEHFPLTLESARPSHTSQYLCASSESQSTYNSPLHFGNGTRLTVT.

The rearrangement uses TRBV9 and TRBJ1-1; tentatively, D is TRBD1 (5 bases). CDR1 is SGDLS and CDR2 is YYNGEE in the germline V gene. Trimming left V 4 bases short and J 2 bases short, with 15 bases between. The CDR3 spans 15 residues. CDR3 in DNA: TGTGCCAGCAGCTCCAGGGCCACACTCAACACTGAAGCTTTCTTT. It translates to CASSSRATLNTEAFF.

The chain is built from TRBV7-3 and TRBJ1-2; D possibly corresponds to TRBD1 (5 bases). The germline V and J ends were trimmed by 4 bases and 3 bases, with 9 bases remaining between them. The CDR3 covers 13 residues. CDR1 SGHTA and CDR2 FQGTGA come from the germline V gene. The CDR3 loop reads CASSSGGDYGYTF. CDR3 coding DNA: TGTGCCAGCAGCTCCGGGGGGGACTATGGCTACACCTTC.

This chain joins TRBV7-2 and TRBJ2-1; TRBD2 aligns across 12 bases. The V segment lost 4 bases and the J segment 6 bases; nucleotides outside the gene matches: 4. This CDR3 comprises 15 residues. The germline V gene encodes CDR1 SGHTA and CDR2 FQGNSA. The CDR3: CASSYRLAGANEQFF. The DNA of the CDR3 is TGTGCCAGCAGCTACCGACTAGCGGGGGCCAATGAGCAGTTCTTC.